The source of this T cell receptor beta chain is a study of T cell repertoires in cytomegalovirus infection (dated by TCRdb to the late 2010s). Looking at the study overall: Peptide stimulations targeted recently identified HLA-C-restricted CMV epitopes, whose presentation resists viral immunomodulation, together with well-studied HLA-B-restricted epitopes. Because public TCR beta signatures pointed to carriage of CMV infection together with the matching HLA type, the HLA type of each donor mattered for the analysis.

Reads for this sample came from an Illumina HiSeq 1500. In TCRdb, the public reads were trimmed at Q25 with fastp and aligned with MiXCR, with productive beta chains retained. Rows are unified per CDR3 protein, each entry keeping the most common DNA and genes. The sample records some 590,000 distinct CDR3 sequences, 35% to 50% of which are singletons. In total, the top ten clones hold 48% of the sample. The junction shows trimming of 8 bases on V and 3 bases on J, and the gene matches do not reach 4 bases of it. CDR3 length: 14 amino acids, cysteine to phenylalanine. The sequence is cut down to CDR3 DNA, 42 bases in frame from base 1. As encoded in the germline V gene (reference sequence), CDR1 is MNHNY while CDR2 is SVGAGI. The sample's treatment or condition label, decoded: in vitro stimulation with specific CMV peptide epitopes to enrich CMV-specific T cells. Points the paper makes about the study in general: In both this cohort and an independent roughly 350-donor cohort, the cumulative frequency of public TCR beta family members distinguished carriers of CMV infection plus the relevant HLA type. The ex vivo response was dominated by HLA-C-restricted CMV-specific TCR beta clonotypes, which also provided the single most frequent clonotype in two of eight donors.

This clonotype appeared a few times. What antigen it recognizes has not been identified. One base away there is no much larger clone; base qualities are not given. The starting material was cultured PBMCs, obtained from culture after CMV antigen stimulation. The sequence came from a human donor in good health (CMV status not recorded). Some clones in this sample may be carry-over from other donors' samples. The V and J genes are TRBV6-6 and TRBJ2-2; TRBD1 agrees with 9 junctional bases. The DNA sequence is given as TGTGCCAGCCGGACAGGGGTTCACACCGGGGAGCTGTTTTTT. It specifies CASRTGVHTGELFF.